The source of this TCR beta chain is a study of a mutant IDH1 vaccine in newly diagnosed glioma. From germline, CDR1 is SGHRS and CDR2 YFSETQ. There are 12 residues in the CDR3. V was cut by 4 bases and J by 6 bases, with 10 bases left in between. Time point denoted: week 23, last vaccination. Doses of 300 ug of mutant IDH1 20-mer peptide were given with topical imiquimod. Whole-study findings and limits: Pseudoprogression seemed unrelated to changes in top peripheral T cell clonotypes.

As regards this clone: Its antigen is currently unknown.

The repertoire was sequenced with immunoSEQ multiplex PCR; TCRdb's copy has only in-frame clones and lacks some. The data show about 81,000 clones, approximately 85% seen once. The chain carries TRBV5-1 and TRBJ1-2; D might be TRBD1 (5 bases). The clonotype comes from a man aged 25-45 years with glioma. Some clones in this sample may be carry-over from other donors' samples. This specimen was PBMCs, taken from a glioma patient whose treatment included an IDH1 peptide vaccine. The CDR3: CASSVGRDGYTF. CDR3 sequence (DNA): TGCGCCAGCAGCGTGGGGCGCGATGGCTACACCTTC.